Each of the 14 T cell receptor beta chains below was sequenced from the same sample in a study of shared clonotypes between healthy human individuals. Sequenced by immunoSEQ multiplex PCR; TCRdb stores in-frame clones only, minus some. The table includes roughly 2,500,000 clones, over 85% detected once. Input material: naive CD4+ T cells from PBMCs. Subset here: CD45RA+ positively selected. Receptors originate from a man aged 18 to 30 in good health. Some clones in this sample may be carry-over from other donors' samples.

This clone was counted between two and nine times. The chain employs TRBV7-9 and TRBJ1-2; maybe TRBD1 (5 bases). Germline CDR1 is SEHNR and CDR2 is FQNEAQ (reference sequence). With 7 bases removed from V and 6 bases from J, the gap between germline ends came to 15 bases. This CDR3 is built from 13 residues. Here the CDR3 DNA reads TGTGCCAGCATCCCTGGGGGGAACGATGGCTACACCTTC. Amino acid sequence: CASIPGGNDGYTF.

V is TRBV27 and J is TRBJ1-1, with 8 bases aligning to TRBD1. There are 15 residues in the CDR3. The germline CDR1 and CDR2 sequences are MNHEY and SMNVEV (reference sequence). V lost 6 bases and J lost 2; bases outside the gene matches: 8. The CDR3 DNA is TGTGCCAGCAGACGAGACAGGGGCGCTAACACTGAAGCTTTCTTT. Its protein product is CASRRDRGANTEAFF.

This clone came up a few times. The same CDR3 arises from other DNA sequences in this sample as well. The chain has TRBV18 and TRBJ1-1, with TRBD1 as a possible D gene (5 bases). Per germline, CDR1 KGHSH and CDR2 LQKENI. The V end was cut by 2 bases, the J end by 2 bases, with 9 bases between. This CDR3 has 14 residues. CDR3: CASSPFGGNTEAFF. CDR3 sequence (DNA): TGTGCCAGCTCACCATTCGGGGGTAACACTGAAGCTTTCTTT.

Remarks on this clone: The conserved final phenylalanine or tryptophan is absent from the CDR3, which likely points to a read error. Because the CDR3's place on the DNA is in doubt, the DNA is left out and the CDR3 is given as listed by TCRdb. The rearrangement joins TRBV6-1 to TRBJ2-3; the D segment call TRBD2 is taken from the table without a DNA check. The CDR3 is 12 amino acids in total, end residues counted. From germline, CDR1 is MNHNS and CDR2 SASEGT. The CDR3 sequence: CASSGTSGRGHR.

V is TRBV5-3 and J is TRBJ1-1; unclear D gene. TRBV5-3 is an ORF; its function is uncertain. The V gene lost 4 bases and the J gene lost 3 bases, with 13 bases spanning the gap. This CDR3 is 14 amino acids long. CDR3 protein: CARSTGNVDTEAFF. CDR3 nucleotide sequence: TGTGCCAGAAGCACCGGGAACGTCGACACTGAAGCTTTCTTT.

This chain joins TRBV5-1 and TRBJ2-3, with TRBD2 matching 11 bases. The CDR3 runs to 18 residues. Germline V gene lookup returns CDR1 SGHRS and CDR2 YFSETQ. Trimming at V came to 0 bases and at J to 0 bases, leaving 6 bases not matched to a gene. The CDR3 DNA is TGCGCCAGCAGCTTGGCCCGGACTAGCGGGCCTAGCACAGATACGCAGTATTTT. Its protein is CASSLARTSGPSTDTQYF.

This rearrangement joins TRBV28 to TRBJ1-2; D is undetermined. CDR1 and CDR2 (germline): MDHEN, SYDVKM. This CDR3 contains 12 residues. Trimming removed 1 base from V and 6 bases from J, with 6 bases in between. CDR3 DNA sequence: TGTGCCAGCAGTTTATATGGAAATGGCTACACCTTC. Its translation is CASSLYGNGYTF.

The rearrangement joins TRBV7-8 to TRBJ2-3; no reliable D call. Trimming left V 2 bases short and J 4 bases short, with 7 bases between. Germline V gives CDR1 SGHVS, CDR2 FQNEAQ. CDR3 length equals 13 residues. CDR3 region: CASSLLGSDTQYF. The CDR3 DNA follows: TGTGCCAGCAGCTTACTAGGATCAGATACGCAGTATTTT.

The V gene is TRBV19, the J gene TRBJ1-4; the D is unclear. The CDR3 has 14 amino acids. Trimming pared 6 bases from V and 0 bases from J, leaving 8 bases between. Germline V gives CDR1 LNHDA, CDR2 SQIVND (reference sequence). CDR3 coding DNA: TGTGCCAGTAGGGACGGTTCAACTAATGAAAAACTGTTTTTT. This gives the protein CASRDGSTNEKLFF.

The chain is built from TRBV6-1 and TRBJ1-2; D is uncertain. The V end was cut by 2 bases, the J end by 1 base, with 17 bases between. Looked up from germline, CDR1 is MNHNS and CDR2 is SASEGT. The CDR3 has 17 residues. The CDR3 region has the DNA TGTGCCAGCAGTGAAAAGGATCGGACTCTACTTAACTATGGCTACACCTTC. Its protein is CASSEKDRTLLNYGYTF.

V is TRBV5-4 and J is TRBJ2-3, with D unclear. CDR1 is SGHNT, CDR2 YYREEE, per germline (reference sequence). Trimming took 4 bases from V and 0 from J, leaving 15 bases between them. The CDR3 spans 16 residues. CDR3 sequence (DNA): TGTGCCAGCAGCCCACCTAATTCGGGTAGCACAGATACGCAGTATTTT. Translating it yields CASSPPNSGSTDTQYF. Based on the CDR3 plus reference TRBV5-4 and TRBJ2-3, the full variable domain is ETGVTQSPTHLIKTRGQQVTLRCSSQSGHNTVSWYQQALGQGPQFIFQYYREEENGRGNFPPRFSGLQFPNYSSELNVNALELDDSALYLCASSPPNSGSTDTQYFGPGTRLTVL.

CDR3 DNA sequence: TGTGCCAGCCGATCTGGCGGCCCTTACAATGAGCAGTTCTTC. Protein product: CASRSGGPYNEQFF. The chain is built from TRBV28 and TRBJ2-1; D not resolved. This CDR3 has 14 amino acids. Between the trimmed V and J ends, which lost 8 bases and 4 bases, there was a span of 15 bases. Looked up from germline, CDR1 is MDHEN and CDR2 is SYDVKM.

The V gene is TRBV6-4, the J gene TRBJ2-3, with D unclear. Germline V gene lookup returns CDR1 MRHNA and CDR2 SNTAGT. V lost 2 bases and J 2 bases, leaving 8 bases between the germline ends. The CDR3 contains 14 residues. CDR3 residues: CASSDRAFTDTQYF. CDR3 DNA sequence: TGTGCCAGCAGTGACAGGGCCTTCACAGATACGCAGTATTTT.

The chain combines TRBV6-1 with TRBJ1-5; D might be TRBD1 (5 bases). The CDR3 is 14 residues long. The germline V and J ends were trimmed by 0 bases and 6 bases, with 9 bases remaining between them. Germline-derived CDR1 and CDR2 are MNHNS and SASEGT. The CDR3 is CASSEASRVQPQHF. The CDR3 nucleotides are TGTGCCAGCAGTGAAGCAAGCAGGGTTCAGCCCCAGCATTTT.